This T cell receptor (beta chain) was retrieved from a study of beta chain features in type 1 diabetes. Findings and caveats of the study: Type 1 diabetes patients had fewer VDJ junction insertions and more deletions. Moderate yet significant TCRB CDR3 shortening was seen in Type 1 diabetes patients in all four CD4+ subsets. Naive, central memory and Treg TCRB repertoires seemed to resemble each other more closely in patients than they did in healthy donors.

The study reverse transcribed the entire isolated RNA, so it sequenced expressed TCRB transcripts. There were 3 million to 4 million reads on average in the naive, central memory and regulatory T cell samples. The protocol was immunoSEQ multiplex PCR, while the TCRdb copy is restricted to in-frame clones and leaves out a portion. The table shows roughly 500,000 clones, with 11% occurring only once. This clone has only a few counts. The antigen remains undetermined. This CDR3 has 15 residues. Germline-derived CDR1 and CDR2 are MDHEN and SYDVKM. Trimming cost V 6 bases and J 2 bases; bases outside gene matches: 6.

Material: naive CD4+ T cells from blood. The chain employs TRBV28 and TRBJ2-2; 7 bases are shared with TRBD1. This receptor was identified in a woman younger than 30 in good health. CDR3 sequence (DNA): TGTGCCAGCAGAGGTCAGGGGGTTAACACCGGGGAGCTGTTTTTT. It specifies CASRGQGVNTGELFF.